This TCR beta chain emerged from a study of beta chain features in type 1 diabetes (dated by TCRdb to about 2018). For the study in its entirety: Patients and healthy donors did not differ in mean age, gender distribution, total cell number or subset yield. Whereas all 30 or so donors provided naive and central memory subsets, regulatory and stem cell-like memory subsets were isolated from just 8 patients and roughly eight healthy donors. The study compared the TCRB repertoires of sorted circulating CD4+ T cell subsets in recently diagnosed type 1 diabetes patients with those in matched healthy donors. A total of around 110,000,000 sorted cells were examined across all samples, and a strong correlation was observed between cell number per subset and RNA yield.

The paper as a whole reports these results and caveats: At VDJ recombination sites, type 1 diabetes patients had fewer insertions and more deleted nucleotides, which implies abnormalities in thymic rearrangement. The naive, central memory and regulatory TCRB repertoires appeared to resemble one another more closely among patients than among healthy donors. Shorter templates might be favored by PCR, yet because patient and control samples were amplified and corrected together, any such skew would affect both groups equally. Because small numbers of individuals were included in the HLA sub-analyses, any influence of HLA type on TCRB rearrangement was left unresolved. A moderate but significant shortening of TCRB CDR3 length was observed in type 1 diabetes patients in all four CD4+ subsets. Because cDNA rather than genomic DNA was sequenced, highly expressing activated cells could have been over-represented, although no difference in activation and CD3 levels was found between groups.

Details on this clone: It has no known antigen specificity. Base qualities were left out, and no much larger clone turns up one base away.

Taken from the germline V gene (reference sequence), the CDR1 and CDR2 loops are LNHDA and SQIVND. Trimming removed 3 bases from V and 4 bases from J, leaving 12 bases between the germline ends. CDR3 length: 14 amino acids, cysteine to phenylalanine. The retained sequence is limited to the CDR3, 42 bases, with the frame set at the first base. The entire isolated RNA was reverse transcribed using the High Capacity cDNA Reverse Transcription Kit, and thus expressed TCRB transcripts were sequenced. Deep immunoSEQ sequencing was applied to naive, central memory and regulatory T cell samples, giving an average of about 3.4 million total reads per sample. Sorted cells were lysed in RLT buffer and RNA was extracted with DNase-treated RNeasy Micro or Mini kits, depending on cell number. To prevent cross-contamination, every cell subset was processed on its own, while patient and healthy donor samples were processed together. The immunoSEQ multiplex PCR was used to amplify TCRB sequences from cDNA, yielding 87-bp fragments that span the CDR3 region. Sequencing of the amplicons was performed on the Illumina HiSeq platform. As for how the authors treated the data: Synthetic template baselines were used to correct PCR bias computationally, reads within Hamming distance 2 were collapsed together, and singletons that could not be merged were discarded. By aligning reads against IMGT, V, D and J genes, CDR3 length, and insertions or deletions at six rearrangement sites were assigned. Within each subset, clonotype counts were normalized to the number of sorted cells before true diversity and Gini coefficients were calculated with the tcR R package. The overlap coefficient, calculated on TCRB nucleotide sequences, was used to measure repertoire sharing. As a proxy for the pre-selection repertoire, out-of-frame TCRB sequences from naive cells were analyzed. This is the immuneACCESS table as TCRdb keeps it, with only in-frame sequences that have V and J called. A part of the clones is gone; compared with another copy, unresolved V genes explain less than half, and the rest is unexplained. V, J and clone size derive from that table, while D and trimming were established from the DNA sequence. The sample table lists about 710,000 clones, about 14% of them with a count of one. The top ten hold 0.035% to 0.045% of the sample.

From each donor, a single peripheral blood sample of around 120 mL on average was drawn into heparinised tubes. Naive, central memory, regulatory and stem cell-like memory CD4+ T cells were sorted on a BD FACSAria II using a panel including CD45RO, CCR7, CD25, CD127, CD95 and CD27. A purity above 95% was achieved for all sorted populations. PBMCs were isolated immediately by Lymphoprep density gradient centrifugation and stained directly without culture. To minimize batch effects, samples were stained and sorted in pairs, one healthy donor with one patient per experiment. This sequence was found in a man younger than 30 with type 1 diabetes. The sample consisted of naive CD4+ T cells from blood. Interpreted using the paper, the cell subset or site label stands for: true naive CD4+ T cells. The rearrangement combines TRBV19 with TRBJ2-5; the D segment is perhaps TRBD1 or TRBD2, each sharing 6 matched bases. The DNA is as follows: TGTGCCAGTAGTATGATCGGGGGCCGAGAGACCCAGTACTTC. Translated, it reads CASSMIGGRETQYF.